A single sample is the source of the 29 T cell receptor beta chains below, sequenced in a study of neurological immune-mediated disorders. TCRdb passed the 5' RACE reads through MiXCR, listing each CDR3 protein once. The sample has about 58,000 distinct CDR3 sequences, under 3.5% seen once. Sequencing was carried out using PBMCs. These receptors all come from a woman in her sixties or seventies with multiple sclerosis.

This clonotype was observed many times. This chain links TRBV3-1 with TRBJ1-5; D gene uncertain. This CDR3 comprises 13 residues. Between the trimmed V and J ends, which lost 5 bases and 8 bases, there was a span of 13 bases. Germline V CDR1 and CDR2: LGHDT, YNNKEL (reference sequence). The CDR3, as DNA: TGTGCCAGCAGCTTTGGAAGATCGGAGCCCCAGCATTTT. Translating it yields CASSFGRSEPQHF.

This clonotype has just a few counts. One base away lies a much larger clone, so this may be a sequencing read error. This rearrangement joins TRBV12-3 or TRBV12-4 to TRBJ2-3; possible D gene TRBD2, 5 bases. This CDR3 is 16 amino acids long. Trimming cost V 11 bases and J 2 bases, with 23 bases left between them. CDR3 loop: CAVIHGKGFLTDTQYF. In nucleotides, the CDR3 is TGTGCCGTAATACACGGGAAAGGGTTCCTCACAGATACGCAGTATTTT.

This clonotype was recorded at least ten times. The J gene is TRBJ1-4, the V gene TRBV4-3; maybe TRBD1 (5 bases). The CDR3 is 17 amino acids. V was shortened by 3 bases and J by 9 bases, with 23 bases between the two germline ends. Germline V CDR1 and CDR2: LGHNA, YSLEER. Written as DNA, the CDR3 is TGCGCCAGCAGCCAGGCGCACGTAGGGGCGAGCGGGCAAAAACTGTTTTTT. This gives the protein CASSQAHVGASGQKLFF.

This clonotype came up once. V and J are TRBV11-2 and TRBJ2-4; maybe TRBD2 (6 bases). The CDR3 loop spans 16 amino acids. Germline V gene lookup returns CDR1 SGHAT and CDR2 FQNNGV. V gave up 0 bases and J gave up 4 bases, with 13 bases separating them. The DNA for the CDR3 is TGTGCCAGCAGCTTAGACACTACAGGAGGGAAAAACATTCAGTACTTC. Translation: CASSLDTTGGKNIQYF.

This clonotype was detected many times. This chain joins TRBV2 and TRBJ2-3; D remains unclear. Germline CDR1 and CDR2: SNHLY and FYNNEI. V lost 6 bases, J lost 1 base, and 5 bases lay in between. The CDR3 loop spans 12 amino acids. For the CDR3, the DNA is TGTGCCAGCAGAACCGGCACAGATACGCAGTATTTT. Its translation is CASRTGTDTQYF.

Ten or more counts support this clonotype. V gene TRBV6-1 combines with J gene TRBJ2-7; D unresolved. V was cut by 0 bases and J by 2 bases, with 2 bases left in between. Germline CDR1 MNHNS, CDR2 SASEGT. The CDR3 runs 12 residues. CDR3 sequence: CASSEAAYEQYF. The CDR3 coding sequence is TGTGCCAGCAGTGAAGCAGCCTACGAGCAGTACTTC.

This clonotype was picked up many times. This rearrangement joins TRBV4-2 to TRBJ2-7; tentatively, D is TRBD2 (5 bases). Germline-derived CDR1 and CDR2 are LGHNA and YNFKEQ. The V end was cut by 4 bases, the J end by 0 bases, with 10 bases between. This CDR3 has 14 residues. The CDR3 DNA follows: TGTGCCAGCAGCCCATCTGGGAGCTCCTACGAGCAGTACTTC. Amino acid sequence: CASSPSGSSYEQYF.

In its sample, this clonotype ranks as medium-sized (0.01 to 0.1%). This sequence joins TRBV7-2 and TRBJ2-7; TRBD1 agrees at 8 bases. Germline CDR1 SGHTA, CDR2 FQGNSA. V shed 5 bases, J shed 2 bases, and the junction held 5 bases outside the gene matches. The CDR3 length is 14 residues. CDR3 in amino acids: CASSPGTGTYEQYF. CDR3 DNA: TGTGCCAGCAGCCCTGGGACAGGTACCTACGAGCAGTACTTC.

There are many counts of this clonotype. CDR3 sequence (DNA): TGTGCCAGCAGCGCTAGCGGGAGTCTCGGCGGGGAGCTGTTTTTT. Protein: CASSASGSLGGELFF. The gene calls are TRBV9 and TRBJ2-2; 10 bases line up with TRBD2. The CDR3 covers 15 residues. The V and J ends lost 3 bases and 7 bases, in that order; junction bases with no gene match: 6. In germline, CDR1 is SGDLS, CDR2 YYNGEE.

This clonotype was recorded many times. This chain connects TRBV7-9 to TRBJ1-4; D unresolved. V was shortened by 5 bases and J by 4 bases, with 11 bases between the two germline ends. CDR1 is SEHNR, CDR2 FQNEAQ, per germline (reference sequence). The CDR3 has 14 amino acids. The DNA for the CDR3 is TGTGCCAGCAGCCGTGGATGGTATAATGAAAAACTGTTTTTT. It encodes CASSRGWYNEKLFF.

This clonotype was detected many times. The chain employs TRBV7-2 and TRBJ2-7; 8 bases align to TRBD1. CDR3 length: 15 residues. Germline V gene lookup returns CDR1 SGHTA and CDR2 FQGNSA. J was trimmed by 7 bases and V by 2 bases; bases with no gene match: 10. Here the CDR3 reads CASSLQTGVPLEQYF. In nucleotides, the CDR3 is TGTGCCAGCAGCTTACAGACAGGGGTCCCGTTGGAGCAGTACTTC. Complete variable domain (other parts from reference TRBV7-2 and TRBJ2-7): GAGVSQSPSNKVTEKGKDVELRCDPISGHTALYWYRQSLGQGLEFLIYFQGNSAPDKSGLPSDRFSAERTGGSVSTLTIQRTQQEDSAVYLCASSLQTGVPLEQYFGPGTRLTVT.

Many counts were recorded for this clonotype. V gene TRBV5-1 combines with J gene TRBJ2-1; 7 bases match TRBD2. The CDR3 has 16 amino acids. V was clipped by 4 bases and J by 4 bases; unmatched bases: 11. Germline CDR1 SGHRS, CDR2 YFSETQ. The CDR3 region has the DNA TGCGCCAGCAGCCCGGCCCCTAGCGGTTTTTACAATGAGCAGTTCTTC. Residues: CASSPAPSGFYNEQFF. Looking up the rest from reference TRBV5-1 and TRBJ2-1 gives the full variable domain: KAGVTQTPRYLIKTRGQQVTLSCSPISGHRSVSWYQQTPGQGLQFLFEYFSETQRNKGNFPGRFSGRQFSNSRSEMNVSTLELGDSALYLCASSPAPSGFYNEQFFGPGTRLTVL.

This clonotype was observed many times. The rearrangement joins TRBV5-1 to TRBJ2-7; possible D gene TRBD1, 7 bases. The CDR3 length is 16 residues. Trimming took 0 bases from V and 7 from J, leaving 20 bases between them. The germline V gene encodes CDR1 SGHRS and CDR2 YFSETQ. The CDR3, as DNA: TGCGCCAGCAGCTTGGCCGTGGACAGGCGGGGCAGGGAGCAGTACTTC. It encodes CASSLAVDRRGREQYF.

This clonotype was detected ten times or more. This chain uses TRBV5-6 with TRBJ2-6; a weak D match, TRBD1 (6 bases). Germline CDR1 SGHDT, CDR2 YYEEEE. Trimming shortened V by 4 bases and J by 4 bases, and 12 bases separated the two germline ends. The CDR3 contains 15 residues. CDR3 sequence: CASSPTGPGANVLTF. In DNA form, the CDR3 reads TGTGCCAGCAGCCCCACAGGGCCCGGGGCCAACGTCCTGACTTTC.

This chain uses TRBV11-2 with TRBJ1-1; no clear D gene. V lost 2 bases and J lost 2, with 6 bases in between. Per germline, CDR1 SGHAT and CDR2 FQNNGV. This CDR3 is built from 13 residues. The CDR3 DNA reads TGTGCCAGCAGCTTAATGAGTAACACTGAAGCTTTCTTT. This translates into CASSLMSNTEAFF.

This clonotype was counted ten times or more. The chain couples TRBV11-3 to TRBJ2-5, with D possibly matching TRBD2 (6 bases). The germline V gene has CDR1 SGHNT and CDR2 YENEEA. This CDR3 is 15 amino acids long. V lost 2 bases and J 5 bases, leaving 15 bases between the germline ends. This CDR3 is CASSLTSTYGETQYF. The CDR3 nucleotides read TGTGCCAGCAGCTTAACTAGCACTTACGGGGAGACCCAGTACTTC.

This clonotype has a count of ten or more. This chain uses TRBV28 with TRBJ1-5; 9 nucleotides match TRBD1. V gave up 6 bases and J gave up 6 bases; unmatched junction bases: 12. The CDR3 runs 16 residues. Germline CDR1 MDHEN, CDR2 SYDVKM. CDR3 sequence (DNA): TGTGCCAGCAGGTCTGCCGGGACAGGGTATCTTCAGCCCCAGCATTTT. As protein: CASRSAGTGYLQPQHF. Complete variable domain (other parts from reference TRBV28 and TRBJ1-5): DVKVTQSSRYLVKRTGEKVFLECVQDMDHENMFWYRQDPGLGLRLIYFSYDVKMKEKGDIPEGYSVSREKKERFSLILESASTNQTSMYLCASRSAGTGYLQPQHFGDGTRLSIL.

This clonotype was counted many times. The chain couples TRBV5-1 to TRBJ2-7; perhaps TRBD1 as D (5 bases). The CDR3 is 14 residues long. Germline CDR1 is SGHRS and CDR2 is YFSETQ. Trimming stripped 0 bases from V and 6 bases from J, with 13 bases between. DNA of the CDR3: TGCGCCAGCAGCTTGGAGGTCAGGGCGACCGAGCAGTACTTC. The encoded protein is CASSLEVRATEQYF.

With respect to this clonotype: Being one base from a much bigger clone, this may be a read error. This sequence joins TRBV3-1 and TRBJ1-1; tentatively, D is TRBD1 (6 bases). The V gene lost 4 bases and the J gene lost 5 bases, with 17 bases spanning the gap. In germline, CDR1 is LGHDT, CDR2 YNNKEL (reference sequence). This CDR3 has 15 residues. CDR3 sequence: CASSLLGKGGTEAFF. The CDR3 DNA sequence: TGTGCCAGCAGCCTCTTGGGAAAGGGGGGGACTGAAGCTTTCTTT.

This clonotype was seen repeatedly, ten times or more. The CDR3 sequence is CSARDTGGTEAFF. Written as DNA, the CDR3 is TGCAGTGCTAGGGACACTGGGGGCACTGAAGCTTTCTTT. The chain employs TRBV20-1 and TRBJ1-1; TRBD1 might be the D (5 bases). V was clipped by 3 bases and J by 4 bases, with 12 bases between them. The CDR3 has 13 residues. Germline loops: CDR1 DFQATT, CDR2 SNEGSKA (reference sequence).

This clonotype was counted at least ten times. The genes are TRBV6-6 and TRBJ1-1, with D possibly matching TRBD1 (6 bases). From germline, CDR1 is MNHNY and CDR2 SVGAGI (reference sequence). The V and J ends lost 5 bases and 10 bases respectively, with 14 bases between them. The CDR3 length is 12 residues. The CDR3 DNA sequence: TGTGCCAGCAGTCCCGGAGAGGGGGGAGCTTTCTTT. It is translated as CASSPGEGGAFF.

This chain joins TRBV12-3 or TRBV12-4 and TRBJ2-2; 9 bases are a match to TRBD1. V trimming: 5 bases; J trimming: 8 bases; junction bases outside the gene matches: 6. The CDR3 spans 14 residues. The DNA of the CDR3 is TGTGCCAGCAGTGCCTACAGGGGGCTGGGGGAGCTGTTTTTT. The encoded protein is CASSAYRGLGELFF.

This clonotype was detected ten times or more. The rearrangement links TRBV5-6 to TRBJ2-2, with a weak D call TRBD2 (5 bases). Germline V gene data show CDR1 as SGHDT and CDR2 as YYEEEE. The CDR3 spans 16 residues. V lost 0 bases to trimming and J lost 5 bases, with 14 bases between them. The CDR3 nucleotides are TGTGCCAGCAGCTTGGCCTCGGCAGGAGGAACCGGGGAGCTGTTTTTT. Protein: CASSLASAGGTGELFF. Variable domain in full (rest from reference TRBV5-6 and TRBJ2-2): DAGVTQSPTHLIKTRGQQVTLRCSPKSGHDTVSWYQQALGQGPQFIFQYYEEEERQRGNFPDRFSGHQFPNYSSELNVNALLLGDSALYLCASSLASAGGTGELFFGEGSRLTVL.

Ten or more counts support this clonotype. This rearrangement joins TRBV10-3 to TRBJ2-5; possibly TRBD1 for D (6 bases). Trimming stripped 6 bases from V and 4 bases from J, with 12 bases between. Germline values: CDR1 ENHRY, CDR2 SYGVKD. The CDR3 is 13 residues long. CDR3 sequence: CAIRDQGRETQYF. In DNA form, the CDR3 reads TGTGCCATCAGGGACCAGGGGAGAGAGACCCAGTACTTC.

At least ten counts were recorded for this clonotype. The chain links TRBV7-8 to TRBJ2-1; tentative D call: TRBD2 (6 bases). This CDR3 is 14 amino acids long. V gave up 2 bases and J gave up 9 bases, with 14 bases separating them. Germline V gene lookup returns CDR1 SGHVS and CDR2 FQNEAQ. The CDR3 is CASSLTSYGGEQFF. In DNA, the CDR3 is TGTGCCAGCAGCTTAACTAGCTACGGCGGTGAGCAGTTCTTC. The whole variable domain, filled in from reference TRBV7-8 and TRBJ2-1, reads GAGVSQSPRYKVAKRGQDVALRCDPISGHVSLFWYQQALGQGPEFLTYFQNEAQLDKSGLPSDRFFAERPEGSVSTLKIQRTQQEDSAVYLCASSLTSYGGEQFFGPGTRLTVL.

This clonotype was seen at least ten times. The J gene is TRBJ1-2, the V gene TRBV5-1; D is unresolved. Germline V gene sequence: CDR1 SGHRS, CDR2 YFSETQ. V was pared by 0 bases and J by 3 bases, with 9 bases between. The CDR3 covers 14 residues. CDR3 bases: TGCGCCAGCAGCTTGGCCTACGCGGACTATGGCTACACCTTC. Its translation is CASSLAYADYGYTF.

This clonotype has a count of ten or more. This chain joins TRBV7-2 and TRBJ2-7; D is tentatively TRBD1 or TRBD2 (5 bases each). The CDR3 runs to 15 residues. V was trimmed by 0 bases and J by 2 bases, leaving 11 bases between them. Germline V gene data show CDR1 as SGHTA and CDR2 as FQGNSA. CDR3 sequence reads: CASSLAGTSAYEQYF. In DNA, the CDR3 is TGTGCCAGCAGCTTAGCCGGGACCTCCGCCTACGAGCAGTACTTC.

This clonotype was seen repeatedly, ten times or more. The DNA of the CDR3 is TGTGCCAGCAGTGATAAGGGGACCGAGCAGTACTTC. It encodes CASSDKGTEQYF. This chain connects TRBV25-1 to TRBJ2-7; perhaps D is TRBD1 or TRBD2 (5 bases each). Germline lookup yields CDR1 MGHDK and CDR2 SYGVNS. With 3 bases removed from V and 6 bases from J, the gap between germline ends came to 9 bases. The CDR3 covers 12 residues.

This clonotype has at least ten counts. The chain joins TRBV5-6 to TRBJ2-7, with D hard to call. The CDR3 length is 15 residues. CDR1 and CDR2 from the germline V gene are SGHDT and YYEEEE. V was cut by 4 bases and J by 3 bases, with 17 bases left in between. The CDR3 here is CASSPVGRPNYEQYF. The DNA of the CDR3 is TGTGCCAGCAGCCCTGTAGGCCGGCCAAACTACGAGCAGTACTTC.